This passage covers 21 T cell receptor beta chains from one sample sequenced in a study of CD8 T cells in Susac syndrome. An input of roughly 0.45 to 1 ug of RNA was subjected to reverse transcription using random hexamers. TCRdb analysed the immunoSEQ multiplex PCR reads with MiXCR anew, one entry per CDR3 protein. This table holds fewer than 200,000 distinct CDR3 sequences, approximately 95% found once. What was sequenced was CD8+ T cells from PBMCs. The receptors here all came from a human donor with multiple sclerosis.

The CDR3 protein is CASSQVGIAGGDEQFF. Written as DNA, the CDR3 is TGTGCCAGCAGTCAAGTGGGGATAGCGGGAGGGGACGAGCAGTTCTTC. V is TRBV6-1 and J is TRBJ2-1; 11 bases match TRBD2. The CDR3 spans 16 residues. CDR1 is MNHNS, CDR2 SASEGT, per germline. With 5 bases clipped from V and 10 bases from J, the junction kept 13 bases outside the gene matches.

The rearrangement uses TRBV12-3 or TRBV12-4 and TRBJ2-7; 7 bases are shared with TRBD1. Trimming took 3 bases from V and 3 from J; bases not matched to a gene: 8. This CDR3 comprises 15 residues. CDR3 bases: TGTGCCAGCAGTTTGGCCGACAGGGTAAACTACGAGCAGTACTTC. Encoded protein: CASSLADRVNYEQYF.

There are a few counts of this clonotype. The chain is built from TRBV12-3 or TRBV12-4 and TRBJ2-7; D is uncertain. The CDR3 is 11 amino acids. V was trimmed by 2 bases and J by 6 bases, leaving 5 bases between them. The CDR3 DNA follows: TGTGCCAGCAGTTTATCAGCCGAGCAGTACTTC. Protein sequence: CASSLSAEQYF.

The V gene is TRBV3-1, the J gene TRBJ2-1; weak D call: TRBD1 (5 bases). CDR1 is LGHDT, CDR2 YNNKEL, per germline (reference sequence). The CDR3 is made up of 12 amino acids. The V end was cut by 3 bases, the J end by 12 bases, with 12 bases between. The CDR3 bases are TGTGCCAGCAGCCAGGACATCTGGGGGCAGTTCTTC. Translating it yields CASSQDIWGQFF.

The chain couples TRBV5-4 to TRBJ2-3; the D gene could be TRBD1 or TRBD2 (6 bases each). The CDR3 spans 12 residues. Germline-derived CDR1 and CDR2 are SGHNT and YYREEE (reference sequence). V was clipped by 3 bases and J by 6 bases, with 8 bases between them. Written as DNA, the CDR3 is TGTGCCAGCAGCTGGGGGGCCGATACGCAGTATTTT. It encodes CASSWGADTQYF.

This chain joins TRBV20-1 and TRBJ2-1; a possible D gene is TRBD2 (5 bases). The CDR3 contains 11 residues. V was clipped by 3 bases and J by 10 bases, with 10 bases between them. Germline V gene sequence: CDR1 DFQATT, CDR2 SNEGSKA (reference sequence). The CDR3 protein is CSASPPGEQFF. Written as DNA, the CDR3 is TGCAGTGCTAGCCCCCCGGGGGAGCAGTTCTTC.

The rearrangement uses TRBV20-1 and TRBJ1-1, with D tentatively TRBD1 (5 bases). This CDR3 is 19 amino acids long. The V and J ends lost 5 bases and 1 base respectively, with 29 bases between them. Germline CDR1 is DFQATT and CDR2 is SNEGSKA (reference sequence). The CDR3 DNA is TGCAGTGCTGGTGAACATGCGTGGGGACTAGGTGGGAGGAACACTGAAGCTTTCTTT. It codes for CSAGEHAWGLGGRNTEAFF.

CDR3 sequence reads: CSARREGRRDEAFF. CDR3 DNA: TGCAGTGCTAGGAGAGAGGGCAGGCGGGATGAAGCTTTCTTT. The genes are TRBV20-1 and TRBJ1-1; no reliable D call. Germline V gene sequence: CDR1 DFQATT, CDR2 SNEGSKA (reference sequence). V dropped 3 bases and J dropped 7 bases, with 18 bases sitting between them. The CDR3 extends over 14 amino acids.

This chain connects TRBV10-3 to TRBJ2-7; 8 bases match TRBD1. V shed 2 bases and J 2 bases; nucleotides not matched to a gene: 8. CDR1 is ENHRY and CDR2 is SYGVKD in the germline V gene. The CDR3 is made up of 16 amino acids. CDR3 bases: TGTGCCATCAGTGAGAAAGAGGGACAGGTGCCCTACGAGCAGTACTTC. Translated, it gives CAISEKEGQVPYEQYF.

The CDR3 reads CASSLAVGGANYGYTF. CDR3 DNA sequence: TGTGCCAGCAGCTTGGCCGTCGGCGGAGCTAACTATGGCTACACCTTC. The V call is TRBV5-6, the J call TRBJ1-2; D not certain. V lost 0 bases and J 0 bases, leaving 12 bases between the germline ends. This CDR3 is built from 16 residues. Germline V lookup: CDR1 SGHDT, CDR2 YYEEEE.

J is TRBJ2-7 and V is TRBV7-9, with D perhaps matching TRBD1 or TRBD2 (5 bases each). The CDR3 is 14 amino acids. V was clipped by 7 bases and J by 4 bases, with 17 bases between them. Per the germline V gene, CDR1 is SEHNR and CDR2 is FQNEAQ (reference sequence). DNA of the CDR3: TGTGCCAGCACCACAGGAAAGGGAGTGTACGAGCAGTACTTC. This sequence encodes CASTTGKGVYEQYF.

The J gene is TRBJ1-5, the V gene TRBV14; D uncertain. CDR3 length: 13 residues. Germline V gives CDR1 SGHDN, CDR2 FVKESK. V shed 0 bases and J shed 5 bases, with 5 bases lying between them. This chain's CDR3 is CASSQDLYQPQHF. Here the CDR3 DNA reads TGTGCCAGCAGCCAAGACCTCTATCAGCCCCAGCATTTT.

This sequence joins TRBV19 and TRBJ2-1, with 11 bases identical to TRBD1. J gave up 8 bases and V 3 bases, and 6 bases lay outside the gene matches. The germline V gene has CDR1 LNHDA and CDR2 SQIVND (reference sequence). The CDR3 length is 15 residues. CDR3 sequence reads: CASSIRDRGWDEQFF. The CDR3 nucleotides read TGTGCCAGTAGTATTCGGGACAGGGGGTGGGATGAGCAGTTCTTC.

CDR3 protein: CSVEDLRRGNTGELFF. CDR3 nucleotide sequence: TGCAGCGTTGAAGACTTACGGCGGGGAAACACCGGGGAGCTGTTTTTT. This chain uses TRBV29-1 with TRBJ2-2, with a weak D call TRBD2 (6 bases). The CDR3 covers 16 residues. Deletions cut 0 bases from V and 2 bases from J, with 13 bases between. From germline, CDR1 is SQVTM and CDR2 ANQGSEA.

The chain links TRBV5-1 to TRBJ2-1; D is undetermined. The CDR3 totals 13 residues. Looked up from germline, CDR1 is SGHRS and CDR2 is YFSETQ. Between the trimmed V and J ends, which lost 4 bases and 4 bases, there was a span of 9 bases. The CDR3 DNA sequence: TGCGCCAGCAGCAAGACGGGTTACAATGAGCAGTTCTTC. Its translation is CASSKTGYNEQFF.

The chain couples TRBV2 to TRBJ1-2; D gene ambiguous. The CDR3 totals 13 residues. V was cut by 4 bases and J by 1 base, with 7 bases left in between. Germline-derived CDR1 and CDR2 are SNHLY and FYNNEI. The CDR3 bases are TGTGCCAGCAGTGGTCAGCTTAACTATGGCTACACCTTC. Protein sequence: CASSGQLNYGYTF.

This chain uses TRBV2 with TRBJ2-6; maybe TRBD2 (6 bases). Germline CDR1 SNHLY, CDR2 FYNNEI. Trimming took 8 bases from V and 0 from J, leaving 8 bases between them. The CDR3 runs to 14 residues. The CDR3 here is CASRGISGANVLTF. The CDR3 DNA reads as TGTGCCAGCCGGGGGATCTCTGGGGCCAACGTCCTGACTTTC. Full variable domain (outside the CDR3, taken from reference TRBV2 and TRBJ2-6): EPEVTQTPSHQVTQMGQEVILRCVPISNHLYFYWYRQILGQKVEFLVSFYNNEISEKSEIFDDQFSVERPDGSNFTLKIRSTKLEDSAMYFCASRGISGANVLTFGAGSRLTVL.

CDR3 sequence (DNA): TGCGCCAGCAGCCATACCGACAGGAGACAAGAGACCCAGTACTTC. Encoded protein: CASSHTDRRQETQYF. The genes are TRBV23-1 and TRBJ2-5, with D perhaps TRBD1 (6 bases). TRBV23-1 is an ORF for which the function is uncertain. The CDR3 extends over 15 amino acids. Deletions cut 6 bases from V and 2 bases from J, with 16 bases between.

This clonotype was detected only once. The V call is TRBV20-1, the J call TRBJ2-3, with TRBD2 matching 7 bases. There are 14 residues in the CDR3. V dropped 6 bases and J dropped 5; count of bases not matched to a gene: 11. Germline CDR1 DFQATT, CDR2 SNEGSKA (reference sequence). The CDR3 sequence is CSAPTAGEGDTQYF. CDR3 DNA: TGCAGTGCCCCCACGGCGGGAGAGGGAGATACGCAGTATTTT.

This clonotype was observed once. The rearrangement links TRBV27 to TRBJ2-7; the match to TRBD1 covers 7 bases. CDR1 and CDR2 from the germline V gene are MNHEY and SMNVEV (reference sequence). The CDR3 runs to 14 residues. The ends lost 2 bases at V and 4 bases at J; junction bases unmatched: 5. DNA for the CDR3: TGTGCCAGCAGTTTAGGGGACAGACTTTACGAGCAGTACTTC. Translation: CASSLGDRLYEQYF.

The chain employs TRBV29-1 and TRBJ2-7; D is possibly TRBD1 (6 bases). Germline CDR1 and CDR2: SQVTM and ANQGSEA. Trimming took 5 bases from V and 7 from J, leaving 15 bases between them. The CDR3 sequence is 12 residues long. CDR3 region: CSVTGSSGEQYF. The CDR3, as DNA: TGCAGCGTTACAGGGTCTTCTGGAGAGCAGTACTTC.